The 20 T cell receptor beta chains reported below all come from one sample, sequenced in a study of blood T cell repertoires in COVID-19. The method was immunoSEQ multiplex PCR; TCRdb's version includes in-frame clones alone and lacks a portion of them. The data show tens of thousands of clones, roughly four fifths seen once. Sample: peripheral blood. The receptors were sampled from a man aged 50-59 years with active or convalescent COVID-19.

The count of this clone is one. The V call is TRBV18, the J call TRBJ2-3; 8 bases map to TRBD1. CDR3 length: 14 residues. J was trimmed by 8 bases and V by 0 bases; bases with no gene match: 4. Germline V gene lookup returns CDR1 KGHSH and CDR2 LQKENI. Here the CDR3 reads CASSPPDRESTQYF. In nucleotides, the CDR3 is TGTGCCAGCTCACCACCGGACAGGGAGAGTACGCAGTATTTT.

V gene TRBV27 combines with J gene TRBJ1-4; a possible D gene is TRBD1 (6 bases). There are 14 residues in the CDR3. Germline V gives CDR1 MNHEY, CDR2 SMNVEV (reference sequence). Deletions cut 4 bases from V and 10 bases from J, with 16 bases between. The CDR3 DNA is TGTGCCAGCAGTTCGGGGGGGCGCGCTGGAAAACTGTTTTTT. Encoded protein: CASSSGGRAGKLFF.

The V call is TRBV7-6, the J call TRBJ1-1, with a weak D call TRBD1 (6 bases). The V gene's germline CDR1 is SGHVS and CDR2 FNYEAQ. V lost 1 base and J lost 3, with 9 bases in between. CDR3 length equals 14 residues. The CDR3 is CASSLGGGYTEAFF. For the CDR3, the DNA is TGTGCCAGCAGCTTAGGCGGGGGCTACACTGAAGCTTTCTTT.

The chain uses TRBV30 and TRBJ2-5, with a tentative D call TRBD2 (6 bases). V lost 5 bases, J lost 2 bases, and 9 bases lay in between. The CDR3 runs 12 residues. CDR1 is GTSNPN and CDR2 is SVGIG in the germline V gene (reference sequence). The CDR3 here is CAWGTSQETQYF. Written as DNA, the CDR3 is TGTGCCTGGGGGACTTCACAAGAGACCCAGTACTTC.

This sequence joins TRBV20-1 and TRBJ1-2, with unresolved D. Germline CDR1 and CDR2: DFQATT and SNEGSKA (reference sequence). This CDR3 is 11 amino acids long. The V gene lost 3 bases and the J gene lost 7 bases, with 9 bases spanning the gap. The CDR3 reads CSASPGAGYTF. For the CDR3, the DNA is TGCAGTGCTAGTCCGGGTGCTGGCTACACCTTC.

The chain carries TRBV6-1 and TRBJ2-2; D is possibly TRBD2 (7 bases). There are 16 residues in the CDR3. With 2 bases removed from V and 3 bases from J, the gap between germline ends came to 13 bases. Germline values: CDR1 MNHNS, CDR2 SASEGT. CDR3 amino acids: CASSENGGAYTGELFF. The CDR3 DNA is TGTGCCAGCAGTGAAAATGGGGGGGCTTACACCGGGGAGCTGTTTTTT.

This chain's CDR3 is CAWSEGTGVSHGYTF. Here the CDR3 DNA reads TGTGCCTGGAGCGAAGGGACAGGGGTTTCTCATGGCTACACCTTC. The chain links TRBV30 to TRBJ1-2, with 10 bases matching TRBD1. The CDR3 sequence is 15 residues long. Germline-derived CDR1 and CDR2 are GTSNPN and SVGIG (reference sequence). Losses at the gene ends were 3 bases for V and 6 bases for J; bases not matched to a gene: 10.

V is TRBV5-5 and J is TRBJ2-3; D possibly corresponds to TRBD1 (7 bases). The germline V gene has CDR1 SGHKS and CDR2 YYEKEE (reference sequence). Trimming removed 3 bases from V and 0 bases from J, with 23 bases in between. The CDR3 runs to 19 residues. This CDR3 reads CASSSRDSGTLRSTDTQYF. The CDR3 DNA is TGTGCCAGCAGCTCGCGGGACAGCGGAACCTTGAGGAGCACAGATACGCAGTATTTT.

This clone was observed a single time. The J gene is TRBJ2-2, the V gene TRBV7-2; TRBD1 is a possible D gene (5 bases). V was pared by 2 bases and J by 3 bases, with 10 bases between. This CDR3 comprises 15 residues. The germline V gene has CDR1 SGHTA and CDR2 FQGNSA. The CDR3 DNA reads as TGTGCCAGCAGCTTATCGCAGGGCTACACCGGGGAGCTGTTTTTT. The encoded protein is CASSLSQGYTGELFF.

This clone appeared once. The chain recombines TRBV2 with TRBJ2-2, with 9 bases that match TRBD1. CDR3 length equals 15 residues. The junction had 3 bases not matched to a gene; V was cut back by 5 bases and J by 2 bases. In germline, CDR1 is SNHLY, CDR2 FYNNEI. CDR3 sequence reads: CASSPGQGNTGELFF. The CDR3 DNA follows: TGTGCCAGCAGTCCGGGACAGGGAAACACCGGGGAGCTGTTTTTT. Variable domain in full (rest from reference TRBV2 and TRBJ2-2): EPEVTQTPSHQVTQMGQEVILRCVPISNHLYFYWYRQILGQKVEFLVSFYNNEISEKSEIFDDQFSVERPDGSNFTLKIRSTKLEDSAMYFCASSPGQGNTGELFFGEGSRLTVL.

V is TRBV28 and J is TRBJ2-7; D might be TRBD1 (6 bases). The CDR3 is made up of 16 amino acids. The V end was cut by 5 bases, the J end by 8 bases, with 25 bases between. Looked up from germline, CDR1 is MDHEN and CDR2 is SYDVKM. DNA of the CDR3: TGTGCCAGCAGTCCTTATTGGGGGCAGGACACCACTCAGCAGTACTTC. Protein sequence: CASSPYWGQDTTQQYF.

The chain links TRBV13 to TRBJ1-1, with no clear D. Per the germline V gene, CDR1 is PRHDT and CDR2 is FYEKMQ (reference sequence). The CDR3 extends over 15 amino acids. The V and J ends lost 3 bases and 0 bases respectively, with 11 bases between them. This CDR3 reads CASSFGRPLNTEAFF. In DNA, the CDR3 is TGTGCCAGCAGCTTTGGGAGACCCCTGAACACTGAAGCTTTCTTT. The whole variable domain, remainder taken from reference TRBV13 and TRBJ1-1, is AAGVIQSPRHLIKEKRETATLKCYPIPRHDTVYWYQQGPGQDPQFLISFYEKMQSDKGSIPDRFSAQQFSDYHSELNMSSLELGDSALYFCASSFGRPLNTEAFFGQGTRLTVV.

The CDR3 DNA follows: TGTGCCATCAGTGGGTTAGATTTGAACACCGGGGAGCTGTTTTTT. Encoded protein: CAISGLDLNTGELFF. The gene calls are TRBV10-3 and TRBJ2-2; D is uncertain. The CDR3 has 15 residues. The V end was cut by 4 bases, the J end by 1 base, with 10 bases between. Per germline, CDR1 ENHRY and CDR2 SYGVKD.

The count of this clone is one. The chain has TRBV9 and TRBJ2-2; no definite D call. Germline V gene sequence: CDR1 SGDLS, CDR2 YYNGEE. This CDR3 comprises 16 residues. The V end was cut by 0 bases, the J end by 0 bases, with 9 bases between. CDR3 region: CASSVATAANTGELFF. As DNA, the CDR3 is TGTGCCAGCAGCGTAGCCACAGCCGCGAACACCGGGGAGCTGTTTTTT.

V usage is TRBV28 and J usage is TRBJ2-1, with 11 bases aligning to TRBD1. The CDR3 runs 15 residues. The V gene end was trimmed by 3 bases and the J gene end by 7 bases; junction bases not matched to a gene: 5. The germline gives CDR1 MDHEN, CDR2 SYDVKM. CDR3 in amino acids: CASSFRDRGINEQFF. CDR3 sequence (DNA): TGTGCCAGCAGTTTCCGGGACAGGGGGATAAATGAGCAGTTCTTC.

The rearrangement links TRBV14 to TRBJ2-1; 10 bases are a match to TRBD2. The ends lost 1 base at V and 1 base at J; junction bases unmatched: 7. CDR3 size: 18 residues. Germline V lookup: CDR1 SGHDN, CDR2 FVKESK. The CDR3 reads CASSQVLAGEWSYNEQFF. CDR3 in DNA: TGTGCCAGCAGCCAAGTTCTAGCGGGGGAATGGTCCTACAATGAGCAGTTCTTC.

This clone was found once. Here the CDR3 reads CASSRGTDTQYF. As DNA, the CDR3 is TGTGCCAGCAGCCGAGGCACAGATACGCAGTATTTT. The chain uses TRBV12-3 or TRBV12-4 and TRBJ2-3; no firm D call. Trimming took off 6 bases at V and 1 base at J, with 5 bases between the two ends. This CDR3 region has 12 residues.

The V gene is TRBV29-1, the J gene TRBJ2-5, with 10 bases aligning to TRBD1. Trimming removed 7 bases from V and 2 bases from J; junction bases left unmatched: 7. The germline CDR1 and CDR2 sequences are SQVTM and ANQGSEA. The CDR3 consists of 14 residues. CDR3 in amino acids: CSAMGQGPQETQYF. The DNA for the CDR3 is TGCAGCGCCATGGGACAGGGGCCGCAAGAGACCCAGTACTTC.

The CDR3, as DNA: TGTGCCAGCAGTGAAGGTTGGATAGCGGGGGGGGAGACCCAGTACTTC. This encodes CASSEGWIAGGETQYF. The V call is TRBV2, the J call TRBJ2-5, with 11 nucleotides matching TRBD2. V lost 1 base and J lost 5; bases outside the gene matches: 6. In germline, CDR1 is SNHLY, CDR2 FYNNEI. This CDR3 region has 16 residues. Using reference TRBV2 and TRBJ2-5 for the parts outside the CDR3, the full variable domain is EPEVTQTPSHQVTQMGQEVILRCVPISNHLYFYWYRQILGQKVEFLVSFYNNEISEKSEIFDDQFSVERPDGSNFTLKIRSTKLEDSAMYFCASSEGWIAGGETQYFGPGTRLLVL.

This clone was picked up one time. The chain employs TRBV4-1 and TRBJ1-2; 8 positions match TRBD1. Germline CDR1 is MGHRA and CDR2 is YSYEKL. V was clipped by 2 bases and J by 3 bases; unmatched bases: 5. The CDR3 runs 15 residues. DNA for the CDR3: TGCGCCAGCAGCCAACAGGGGGCGCGGGACTATGGCTACACCTTC. Its translation is CASSQQGARDYGYTF.